The 23 T cell receptor beta chains below come from one sample, sequenced in a study of blood T cells in healthy people across ages. Together with a sample-barcoded 5' primer, a J-beta primer mix was included in a second PCR lasting roughly 6 to 12 cycles. TCRdb used MiXCR to reprocess the 5' RACE reads, holding one entry per CDR3 protein. Of 800,000 to 950,000 distinct CDR3 sequences in the sample, about 28% are singletons; the top ten hold 10%. The sample also formed part of further work on T cells of mothers and their children.

Sample: blood. The source is a woman aged 40 to 50 in good health.

This chain uses TRBV7-9 with TRBJ1-1, with D tentatively TRBD1 (5 bases). Trimming removed 5 bases at V and 6 bases at J, with 16 bases between. This CDR3 contains 14 residues. In germline, CDR1 is SEHNR, CDR2 FQNEAQ (reference sequence). In DNA form, the CDR3 reads TGTGCCAGCAGCACAGAGGGGCTAGGGTCTGAAGCTTTCTTT. It encodes CASSTEGLGSEAFF.

This clonotype was observed many times. This chain's CDR3 is CAISAFSSGDGADTQYF. As DNA, the CDR3 is TGTGCCATCAGTGCGTTTTCTAGCGGGGATGGTGCAGATACGCAGTATTTT. The J gene is TRBJ2-3, the V gene TRBV10-3, with 9 bases aligning to TRBD2. The germline CDR1 and CDR2 sequences are ENHRY and SYGVKD. Trimming at V came to 4 bases and at J to 4 bases, leaving 12 bases not matched to a gene. This CDR3 has 17 residues.

Concerning this clonotype itself: At one of its ends the junction is not consistent with the germline gene, which may arise from a read error. The chain combines TRBV4-1 with TRBJ1-2; D is undetermined. Per the germline V gene, CDR1 is MGHRA and CDR2 is YSYEKL. The length of the CDR3 is 16 residues. The CDR3 coding sequence is TGCGCCAACAGCCAAGGTCCGTGGCAGCGTAACTATGGCTACACCTTC. The encoded protein is CANSQGPWQRNYGYTF.

This clonotype was counted between two and nine times. The chain is built from TRBV9 and TRBJ1-5, with 8 nucleotides matching TRBD1. Germline V gene data show CDR1 as SGDLS and CDR2 as YYNGEE. CDR3 length: 15 amino acids. V lost 3 bases to trimming and J lost 3 bases; unmatched junction nucleotides: 5. CDR3 nucleotide sequence: TGTGCCAGCAGCGACGGGACAGGTTTCAATCAGCCCCAGCATTTT. Its protein is CASSDGTGFNQPQHF.

The chain uses TRBV5-1 and TRBJ2-1; TRBD2 aligns across 8 bases. The length of the CDR3 is 14 residues. V shed 1 base, J shed 9 bases, and the junction held 6 bases outside the gene matches. Germline V gives CDR1 SGHRS, CDR2 YFSETQ. The CDR3 DNA reads TGCGCCAGCAGCTTGTTAACGGGGGGGCCTGAGCAGTTCTTC. Protein product: CASSLLTGGPEQFF. Drawing the rest from reference TRBV5-1 and TRBJ2-1, the complete variable domain is KAGVTQTPRYLIKTRGQQVTLSCSPISGHRSVSWYQQTPGQGLQFLFEYFSETQRNKGNFPGRFSGRQFSNSRSEMNVSTLELGDSALYLCASSLLTGGPEQFFGPGTRLTVL.

V usage is TRBV6-5 and J usage is TRBJ2-7; TRBD1 matches 10 bases. Germline CDR1 and CDR2: MNHEY and SVGAGI. The J segment lost 5 bases and the V segment lost 7 bases, leaving 11 bases of the junction unmatched. There are 15 residues in the CDR3. DNA for the CDR3: TGTGCCAGCACTCAACCGGGACAGGGGTCCCACGAGCAGTACTTC. Translating gives CASTQPGQGSHEQYF.

With regard to this clonotype: This may be a read error, as it is one base from a much larger clone. The gene calls are TRBV7-6 and TRBJ2-4; 7 bases map to TRBD1. The CDR3 extends over 14 amino acids. V gave up 3 bases and J gave up 13 bases; unmatched junction bases: 12. The germline V gene encodes CDR1 SGHVS and CDR2 FNYEAQ. The CDR3 sequence: CASSFSTGSYKQYF. The CDR3 coding sequence is TGTGCCAGCAGCTTTTCGACAGGGAGCTACAAGCAGTACTTC.

This clonotype was counted between two and nine times. The chain carries TRBV20-1 and TRBJ1-5; unclear D gene. CDR1 and CDR2 (germline): DFQATT, SNEGSKA (reference sequence). Trimming pared 5 bases from V and 0 bases from J, leaving 8 bases between. There are 13 residues in the CDR3. The CDR3 loop is CSAAADSNQPQHF. CDR3 nucleotides: TGCAGTGCTGCTGCGGATAGCAATCAGCCCCAGCATTTT.

The rearrangement uses TRBV12-3 or TRBV12-4 and TRBJ2-2, with 7 bases aligning to TRBD2. There are 16 residues in the CDR3. Trimming removed 2 bases from V and 8 bases from J; junction bases left unmatched: 11. The CDR3 DNA is TGTGCCAGCAGTTTATCGCCTGCGGGAGAATCTGGGGAGCTGTTTTTT. Protein sequence: CASSLSPAGESGELFF.

This clonotype was counted between two and nine times. The gene calls are TRBV20-1 and TRBJ1-2; no reliable D call. The CDR3 totals 13 residues. V lost 0 bases and J lost 4, with 9 bases in between. Germline loops: CDR1 DFQATT, CDR2 SNEGSKA (reference sequence). CDR3 region: CSARDREPYGYTF. CDR3 DNA: TGCAGTGCTAGAGACAGAGAACCCTATGGCTACACCTTC.

V and J are TRBV20-1 and TRBJ2-7; maybe TRBD1 (6 bases). In germline, CDR1 is DFQATT, CDR2 SNEGSKA (reference sequence). Trimming stripped 5 bases from V and 2 bases from J, with 10 bases between. The CDR3 spans 12 residues. In nucleotides, the CDR3 is TGCAGTGCTCCCCGGGACACCTACGAGCAGTACTTC. Residues: CSAPRDTYEQYF.

This clonotype was detected only a few times. The CDR3 DNA follows: TGTGCCATCAGTAAAGGACTAGCGGGGGGGTCCGAGCAGTTCTTC. Translating it yields CAISKGLAGGSEQFF. The chain links TRBV10-3 to TRBJ2-1; 15 nucleotides match TRBD2. Germline trimming cut 5 bases from V and 10 bases from J; bases unmatched to any gene: 6. The V gene's germline CDR1 is ENHRY and CDR2 SYGVKD. This CDR3 is built from 15 residues.

This clonotype has ten or more counts. The chain recombines TRBV7-2 with TRBJ2-7; D uncertain. This CDR3 is 13 amino acids long. V lost 1 base to trimming and J lost 3 bases, with 7 bases between them. CDR1 and CDR2 from the germline V gene are SGHTA and FQGNSA. The CDR3 spells CASSLEVRYEQYF. Written as DNA, the CDR3 is TGTGCCAGCAGCTTAGAGGTCCGCTACGAGCAGTACTTC. The full variable domain, rest sourced from reference TRBV7-2 and TRBJ2-7, is GAGVSQSPSNKVTEKGKDVELRCDPISGHTALYWYRQSLGQGLEFLIYFQGNSAPDKSGLPSDRFSAERTGGSVSTLTIQRTQQEDSAVYLCASSLEVRYEQYFGPGTRLTVT.

The chain carries TRBV7-2 and TRBJ1-5; D gene ambiguous. The CDR3 spans 16 residues. Trimming left V 2 bases short and J 1 base short, with 12 bases between. CDR1 SGHTA and CDR2 FQGNSA come from the germline V gene. In nucleotides, the CDR3 is TGTGCCAGCAGCTTAAATTCCGGGGTGAGCAATCAGCCCCAGCATTTT. Protein sequence: CASSLNSGVSNQPQHF.

The CDR3 here is CSVEPAGEGYGYTF. The CDR3 DNA follows: TGCAGCGTGGAGCCCGCGGGTGAGGGCTATGGCTACACCTTC. This rearrangement joins TRBV29-1 to TRBJ1-2; no reliable D call. Germline V gene lookup returns CDR1 SQVTM and CDR2 ANQGSEA. The CDR3 has 14 amino acids. V was shortened by 6 bases and J by 4 bases, with 18 bases between the two germline ends.

This clonotype was found many times. The chain has TRBV20-1 and TRBJ1-5, with TRBD1 as a possible D gene (5 bases). Trimming took 1 base from V and 4 from J, leaving 8 bases between them. This CDR3 has 13 amino acids. Germline values: CDR1 DFQATT, CDR2 SNEGSKA (reference sequence). CDR3 protein: CSARAGLNQPQHF. In DNA form, the CDR3 reads TGCAGTGCTAGAGCGGGGCTAAATCAGCCCCAGCATTTT.

This clonotype occurred a few times. V is TRBV2 and J is TRBJ2-1; D gene uncertain. The CDR3 consists of 15 residues. Trimming pared 1 base from V and 0 bases from J, leaving 7 bases between. CDR1 is SNHLY, CDR2 FYNNEI, per germline. Here the CDR3 DNA reads TGTGCCAGCAGTGAAGACTTGAGCTCCTACAATGAGCAGTTCTTC. It yields the protein CASSEDLSSYNEQFF.

In the case of this clonotype: At one of its ends the junction is not consistent with the germline gene, which may arise from a read error. This chain uses TRBV28 with TRBJ1-1; 10 bases align to TRBD1. This CDR3 spans 16 amino acids. Per the germline V gene, CDR1 is MDHEN and CDR2 is SYDVKM. CDR3 coding DNA: TGTGCCGGCAGTTCCCCCCGCCGGGACAGGGGAACTGAAGCTTTCTTT. It encodes CAGSSPRRDRGTEAFF.

This clonotype came up a few times. This chain uses TRBV5-5 with TRBJ1-6; D remains ambiguous. The CDR3 runs to 15 residues. With 7 bases removed from V and 5 bases from J, the gap between germline ends came to 16 bases. Germline CDR1 and CDR2: SGHKS and YYEKEE (reference sequence). The CDR3 nucleotides read TGTGCCAGCGGCGCGGGCAACGTGCATAATTCACCCCTCCACTTT. Protein product: CASGAGNVHNSPLHF.

This clonotype was picked up a small number of times. The CDR3: CASSPIQGSTDTQYF. For the CDR3, the DNA is TGTGCCAGCAGCCCGATACAGGGTAGCACAGATACGCAGTATTTT. The rearrangement links TRBV3-1 to TRBJ2-3; possibly TRBD1 for D (6 bases). The CDR3 contains 15 residues. The germline gives CDR1 LGHDT, CDR2 YNNKEL (reference sequence). V was clipped by 4 bases and J by 0 bases, with 11 bases between them.

This clonotype was detected many times. V and J are TRBV28 and TRBJ1-5; perhaps TRBD1 as D (6 bases). CDR1 MDHEN and CDR2 SYDVKM come from the germline V gene. V lost 3 bases and J 6 bases, leaving 18 bases between the germline ends. The CDR3 is made up of 16 amino acids. DNA for the CDR3: TGTGCCAGCAGTTTTCACAACCTAGACAGGCGTCAGCCCCAGCATTTT. Its protein product is CASSFHNLDRRQPQHF.

This clonotype was observed a single time. The V gene is TRBV20-1, the J gene TRBJ2-7; D is unresolved. This CDR3 comprises 14 residues. The ends were cut back, 3 bases at V and 0 bases at J, with 12 bases in the middle. The germline V gene has CDR1 DFQATT and CDR2 SNEGSKA (reference sequence). The CDR3 loop is CSASPDSSSYEQYF. CDR3 sequence (DNA): TGCAGTGCTAGCCCCGACTCGTCCTCCTACGAGCAGTACTTC.

This clonotype has at least ten counts. The chain employs TRBV20-1 and TRBJ2-4; D not certain. Germline V lookup: CDR1 DFQATT, CDR2 SNEGSKA (reference sequence). The CDR3 consists of 14 residues. V lost 8 bases, J lost 0 bases, and 14 bases lay in between. CDR3 sequence: CSQRSVLAKNIQYF. The CDR3 bases are TGCAGTCAGAGATCGGTACTAGCCAAAAACATTCAGTACTTC.